These T cell receptor beta chains were read from a single sample in a study of immune evolution from preneoplasia to lung adenocarcinoma. Here immunoSEQ multiplex PCR was the method, and the copy in TCRdb shows in-frame clones only, minus some. Of approximately 9,500 clones in the sample, around 90% were seen once. The material sequenced was FFPE invasive lung adenocarcinoma tissue. All receptors derive from a person aged 70 to 80 with invasive lung adenocarcinoma. CDR3s include the opening cysteine and the closing phenylalanine or tryptophan. Each record gives: D gene, clone size, J gene, V gene, CDR3 DNA, CDR3 protein. D genes are given only for firm matches. Rows give clone size only sometimes, using once, few, many, or a class for an expanded clone.

>TRBD2|-|TRBJ2-5|TRBV7-2
TGTGCCAGCAGCTCGTTAGCGGGAGTCCGGGAGACCCAGTACTTC
CASSSLAGVRETQYF
>-|few|TRBJ1-1|TRBV30
TGTGCCTGGAGTGGAGACAGGAGGACTGAAGCTTTCTTT
CAWSGDRRTEAFF
>-|-|TRBJ1-6|TRBV4-1
TGTGCCAGCAGCGAGCAGGGTTCCTCCTATAATTCACCCCTCCACTTT
CASSEQGSSYNSPLHF
>-|-|TRBJ2-7|TRBV28
TGTGCCAGCAAACAGGATCCTTACGAGCAGTACTTC
CASKQDPYEQYF
>TRBD1|-|TRBJ1-2|TRBV9
TGTGCCAGCAGCGTAGGCCCCGGGACAGGGAAAGGCTACACCTTC
CASSVGPGTGKGYTF
>TRBD2|once|TRBJ2-5|TRBV28
TGTGCCAGCAGTGTCCTAGCGGGGGGACAAGAGACCCAGTACTTC
CASSVLAGGQETQYF
>-|-|TRBJ2-2|TRBV30
TGTGCCTGGAAGCGCCAGGCGAATCGGGGGGAGCTGTTTTTT
CAWKRQANRGELFF
>TRBD2|-|TRBJ2-5|TRBV27
TGTGCCAGCCATCGGGGCGGGGGGGCTTGGGCGGAGACCCAGTACTTC
CASHRGGGAWAETQYF
>-|-|TRBJ2-3|TRBV12-5
TGTGCTAGTGGTTTGGGAGGTGGTACAGATACGCAGTATTTT
CASGLGGGTDTQYF
>TRBD1|-|TRBJ2-2|TRBV5-4
TGTGCCAGCAGCTCCGGGACAGAGCCCACCGGGGAGCTGTTTTTT
CASSSGTEPTGELFF
>TRBD1|-|TRBJ2-7|TRBV27
TGTGCCAGCAGTTTAACCGGGACAGGGGGCTACGAGCAGTACTTC
CASSLTGTGGYEQYF
>-|-|TRBJ1-2|TRBV2
TGTGTTTCCGCCGGGAGCTCTAACTATGGCTACACCTTC
CVSAGSSNYGYTF
>TRBD1|-|TRBJ1-2|TRBV19
TGTGCCAGTAGGATCCGGGACAGAACGTATGGCTACACCTTC
CASRIRDRTYGYTF
>TRBD2|-|TRBJ2-1|TRBV19
TGTGCCAGTAGTATAGATCTGACTAGCGGGGGGGTAAATGAGCAGTTCTTC
CASSIDLTSGGVNEQFF
>-|-|TRBJ1-5|TRBV10-2
TGCGCCAGCAGACTTGGGGGGCAGGGCAATCAGCCCCAGCATTTT
CASRLGGQGNQPQHF
>-|-|TRBJ1-5|TRBV6-1
TGTGCCAGCAGTGGTGAAGTTAGGCAGCCCCAGCATTTT
CASSGEVRQPQHF
>TRBD1|-|TRBJ1-4|TRBV28
TGTGCCAGCAGTCCAGGGACAGCAACTAATGAAAAACTGTTTTTT
CASSPGTATNEKLFF
>-|-|TRBJ2-7|TRBV19
TGTGCCAGTAGTTTCACCGGGATCGGAGGCTACGAGCAGTACTTC
CASSFTGIGGYEQYF
>TRBD1|-|TRBJ2-7|TRBV29-1
TGCAGCGCCGTCGGACAGGGGATGTTCAAGCAGTACTTC
CSAVGQGMFKQYF
>-|-|TRBJ1-1|TRBV28
TGTGCCAGCAGTCGCGTACAGAGGGGAAACACTGAAGCTTTCTTT
CASSRVQRGNTEAFF
>TRBD1|-|TRBJ1-1|TRBV19
TGTGCCAGTAGTGGAACAGGGGTAGGCACTGAAGCTTTCTTT
CASSGTGVGTEAFF
>-|-|TRBJ1-2|TRBV29-1
TGCAGCGTTCAGCCACTAACCTATGGCTACACCTTC
CSVQPLTYGYTF
>TRBD1|-|TRBJ2-5|TRBV2
TGTGCCAGCCACGACAGGGTACAGACCCAGTACTTC
CASHDRVQTQYF
>-|-|TRBJ1-2|TRBV6-6
TGTGCCAGCAAACGTCGGCAGATCCAGCTCTATGGCTACACCTTC
CASKRRQIQLYGYTF
>-|-|TRBJ1-1|TRBV9
TGTGCCAGCAGCGTAAGAGGAGGGGACACTGAAGCTTTCTTT
CASSVRGGDTEAFF
>-|-|TRBJ1-2|TRBV5-4
TGTGCCAGCAGCTTGGCCGACCAGCACAGGTTCGGTGGCTACACCTTC
CASSLADQHRFGGYTF
>-|-|TRBJ2-2|TRBV2
TGTGCCAGCAGTGCAGGTGCCGTCACCGGGGAGCTGTTTTTT
CASSAGAVTGELFF
>-|-|TRBJ2-3|TRBV5-6
TGTGCCAGCAGCTTACGCTCAGATACGCAGTATTTT
CASSLRSDTQYF
>-|-|TRBJ2-6|TRBV5-6
TGTGCCAGCAGCCCCCCCCTATTCCTCTTTGGGGCCAACGTCCTGACTTTC
CASSPPLFLFGANVLTF
>TRBD1|-|TRBJ1-4|TRBV2
TGTGCCAGCAGTGATTACCAGGGGGACGAAAAACTGTTTTTT
CASSDYQGDEKLFF
>TRBD1|-|TRBJ1-2|TRBV15
TGTGCCACCAGCAGTGGGGACAGGTGGGGCTACACCTTC
CATSSGDRWGYTF
>TRBD1|-|TRBJ2-7|TRBV6-5
TGTGCCAGCAGTTTGACAGGGTACGAGCAGTACTTC
CASSLTGYEQYF
>TRBD1|-|TRBJ1-1|TRBV5-4
TGTGCCAGCAGCCGGGGACAGGGATTCACTGAAGCTTTCTTT
CASSRGQGFTEAFF
>-|-|TRBJ1-3|TRBV28
TGTGCCAGCAGTTTGCTGGGAACCGGAAACACCATATATTTT
CASSLLGTGNTIYF
>TRBD1|-|TRBJ2-3|TRBV28
TGTGCCAGCAGTTGGACAGGGGGCACAGATACGCAGTATTTT
CASSWTGGTDTQYF
>TRBD1|-|TRBJ2-5|TRBV5-1
TGCGCCAGCAGCTTGTCAGGGGGCGGCGAGACCCAGTACTTC
CASSLSGGGETQYF
>-|-|TRBJ2-5|TRBV11-2
TGTGCCAGCAGCTTAGAAACTAGCTTGGAGACCCAGTACTTC
CASSLETSLETQYF
>-|-|TRBJ1-1|TRBV6-6
TGTGCCAGCACCGATGGACAGAAGCCCAACACTGAAGCTTTCTTT
CASTDGQKPNTEAFF
>-|-|TRBJ2-7|TRBV6-1
TGTGCCAGCAATGCCGTCTACGAGCAGTACTTC
CASNAVYEQYF
>TRBD2|-|TRBJ2-1|TRBV9
TGTGCCAGCAGCCTAGCGGGAGGTAGGACCAATGAGCAGTTCTTC
CASSLAGGRTNEQFF
>TRBD1|-|TRBJ1-1|TRBV5-6
TGTGCCAGCAGCTTGGGGCAGGGGGTCACTGAAGCTTTCTTT
CASSLGQGVTEAFF
>TRBD1|-|TRBJ1-2|TRBV29-1
TGCAGCGCCGCGACAGGGGGCGACTATGGCTACACCTTC
CSAATGGDYGYTF
>TRBD1|-|TRBJ2-1|TRBV27
TGTGCCAGCAGTTTGACAGGGGGGTACAATGAGCAGTTCTTC
CASSLTGGYNEQFF
>-|-|TRBJ1-4|TRBV30
TGTGCCTGGAGTCCAACCGGGCGGCATAATGAAAAACTGTTTTTT
CAWSPTGRHNEKLFF
>TRBD1|once|TRBJ2-2|TRBV2
TGTGCCAGCAGAGCCGGGACAGCGAACACCGGGGAGCTGTTTTTT
CASRAGTANTGELFF
>TRBD1|-|TRBJ2-3|TRBV5-1
TGCGCCAGCAGGCTCCAGGGGGCGTCAGATACGCAGTATTTT
CASRLQGASDTQYF
>TRBD1|-|TRBJ2-5|TRBV29-1
TGCAGCGTTGAATCCGACAGGGGGCGATCAGAGACCCAGTACTTC
CSVESDRGRSETQYF
>TRBD2|-|TRBJ2-2|TRBV7-9
TGTGCCAGCAGCCCCAGGACTAGCGGGTACGACGGGGAGCTGTTTTTT
CASSPRTSGYDGELFF
>-|-|TRBJ1-2|TRBV28
TGTGCCAGCAGTTTGGTGGGAGGGCAGTATGGCTACACCTTC
CASSLVGGQYGYTF
>-|-|TRBJ1-4|TRBV6-1
TGTGCCAGCAGTGAAGCTTTAGGTTTCTGGCTGTTTTTT
CASSEALGFWLFF
>TRBD2|-|TRBJ2-1|TRBV28
TGTGCCAGCACCACCGGGACTAGTGCCAATGAGCAGTTCTTC
CASTTGTSANEQFF
>-|-|TRBJ2-7|TRBV6-6
TGTGCCAGCAGTTACGAACTGAGCTCCTACGAGCAGTACTTC
CASSYELSSYEQYF
>-|-|TRBJ2-7|TRBV7-6
TGTGCCAGCAGCTTAGGTTACGGTGCGGGGAACGAGCAGTACTTC
CASSLGYGAGNEQYF
>-|-|TRBJ1-2|TRBV27
TGTGCCAGCAGAAACAGCAGGGGTGGCTACACCTTC
CASRNSRGGYTF
>-|-|TRBJ2-3|TRBV10-1
TGCGCCAGCAGCGGGGGACACGGGAGCACAGATACGCAGTATTTT
CASSGGHGSTDTQYF